Listed here are 22 T cell receptor beta chains from one sample, sequenced in a study of T cell changes during pregnancy in multiple sclerosis. The data were produced by immunoSEQ multiplex PCR, yet TCRdb's version contains in-frame clones alone and is incomplete. This table holds about 53,000 clones, over 90% found once. This sample comprised CD4+ T cells from peripheral blood mononuclear cells, obtained in the third trimester of pregnancy. Receptors originate from a female donor with multiple sclerosis, enrolled in a pregnancy study.

V is TRBV11-2 and J is TRBJ1-3; D is ambiguous. The CDR3 has 15 residues. From germline, CDR1 is SGHAT and CDR2 FQNNGV. The V gene lost 3 bases and the J gene lost 1 base, with 10 bases spanning the gap. CDR3: CASSFISGSGNTIYF. The CDR3 DNA is TGTGCCAGCAGCTTCATCTCAGGATCTGGAAACACCATATATTTT. Using reference TRBV11-2 and TRBJ1-3 for the parts outside the CDR3, the full variable domain is EAGVAQSPRYKIIEKRQSVAFWCNPISGHATLYWYQQILGQGPKLLIQFQNNGVVDDSQLPKDRFSAERLKGVDSTLKIQPAKLEDSAVYLCASSFISGSGNTIYFGEGSWLTVV.

The V call is TRBV4-2, the J call TRBJ2-7; the D gene is possibly TRBD1 (6 bases). This CDR3 comprises 15 residues. V lost 1 base and J 0 bases, leaving 10 bases between the germline ends. CDR1 and CDR2 from the germline V gene are LGHNA and YNFKEQ. This chain's CDR3 is CASSQGGGGSYEQYF. Here the CDR3 DNA reads TGTGCCAGCAGCCAAGGTGGGGGCGGCTCCTACGAGCAGTACTTC.

The rearrangement joins TRBV7-2 to TRBJ2-7; D perhaps matches TRBD2 (6 bases). The CDR3 is made up of 16 amino acids. Trimming shortened V by 5 bases and J by 0 bases, and 17 bases separated the two germline ends. CDR1 is SGHTA, CDR2 FQGNSA, per germline. CDR3 in amino acids: CASSRGGTTSSYEQYF. Written as DNA, the CDR3 is TGTGCCAGCAGCCGCGGCGGGACCACGAGCTCCTACGAGCAGTACTTC.

This chain joins TRBV6-5 and TRBJ2-5, with 11 bases lining up with TRBD2. This CDR3 region has 16 residues. Trimming cost V 2 bases and J 6 bases; bases outside gene matches: 8. CDR1 is MNHEY and CDR2 is SVGAGI in the germline V gene. The CDR3 is CASSYSYSGGAQTQYF. In nucleotides, the CDR3 is TGTGCCAGCAGTTACAGTTATAGCGGGGGGGCCCAGACCCAGTACTTC.

This sequence joins TRBV4-1 and TRBJ2-2; 15 nucleotides line up with TRBD2. The CDR3 consists of 17 residues. V dropped 5 bases and J dropped 4; count of bases not matched to a gene: 5. The germline V gene encodes CDR1 MGHRA and CDR2 YSYEKL. The DNA for the CDR3 is TGCGCCAGCAGCAACCCGGGACTAGCGGGGGGCACCGGGGAGCTGTTTTTT. Amino acids: CASSNPGLAGGTGELFF.

The chain carries TRBV7-9 and TRBJ1-5, with 10 bases lining up with TRBD1. The CDR3 contains 16 residues. Trimming at V came to 3 bases and at J to 6 bases, leaving 8 bases not matched to a gene. Looked up from germline, CDR1 is SEHNR and CDR2 is FQNEAQ (reference sequence). In DNA form, the CDR3 reads TGTGCCAGCAGCTTGCGGAAGGACAGGGGGGGTCAGCCCCAGCATTTT. Translation gives CASSLRKDRGGQPQHF.

This chain connects TRBV9 to TRBJ2-1; perhaps TRBD2 as D (6 bases). The CDR3 length is 13 residues. The germline V gene has CDR1 SGDLS and CDR2 YYNGEE. V lost 3 bases to trimming and J lost 7 bases, with 11 bases between them. The CDR3 is CASSAGTFNEQFF. The CDR3 DNA reads TGTGCCAGCAGCGCAGGGACTTTTAATGAGCAGTTCTTC. The complete variable domain, with remaining parts taken from reference TRBV9 and TRBJ2-1, reads DSGVTQTPKHLITATGQRVTLRCSPRSGDLSVYWYQQSLDQGLQFLIQYYNGEERAKGNILERFSAQQFPDLHSELNLSSLELGDSALYFCASSAGTFNEQFFGPGTRLTVL.

The V and J genes are TRBV5-1 and TRBJ2-5; TRBD2 matches 10 bases. Trimming at V came to 0 bases and at J to 4 bases, leaving 9 bases not matched to a gene. Germline V gene data show CDR1 as SGHRS and CDR2 as YFSETQ. The CDR3 consists of 17 residues. The CDR3 region is CASSLGSGGPAGETQYF. CDR3 nucleotides: TGCGCCAGCAGCTTGGGTAGCGGGGGGCCCGCAGGAGAGACCCAGTACTTC.

The chain uses TRBV11-1 and TRBJ1-4; TRBD1 might be the D (6 bases). The germline gives CDR1 SGHAT, CDR2 FQDESV (reference sequence). Trimming pared 6 bases from V and 8 bases from J, leaving 16 bases between. CDR3 length equals 14 residues. CDR3 coding DNA: TGTGCCAGCAGTCGGCAGGGGATCGACGAAAAACTGTTTTTT. Encoded protein: CASSRQGIDEKLFF.

The chain joins TRBV5-1 to TRBJ2-3; 9 nucleotides align to TRBD1. The J segment lost 3 bases and the V segment lost 4 bases, leaving 3 bases of the junction unmatched. Germline V CDR1 and CDR2: SGHRS, YFSETQ. This CDR3 contains 14 residues. CDR3 sequence: CASSQGQGTDTQYF. CDR3 DNA sequence: TGCGCCAGCAGCCAGGGACAGGGAACAGATACGCAGTATTTT.

Here the CDR3 DNA reads TGTGCCAGCAGTGAACAGCCGGGTGTGGACAATGAGCAGTTCTTC. It translates to CASSEQPGVDNEQFF. V usage is TRBV6-1 and J usage is TRBJ2-1; D remains ambiguous. The CDR3 is 15 residues long. V shed 2 bases and J shed 5 bases, with 13 bases lying between them. Germline-derived CDR1 and CDR2 are MNHNS and SASEGT.

This clone was counted once. The chain is built from TRBV4-2 and TRBJ1-2; maybe TRBD1 (6 bases). Per germline, CDR1 LGHNA and CDR2 YNFKEQ. V was cut by 0 bases and J by 2 bases, with 10 bases left in between. This CDR3 has 15 amino acids. The CDR3 region has the DNA TGTGCCAGCAGCCAAGAGGTACAGGGCAACTATGGCTACACCTTC. Its protein is CASSQEVQGNYGYTF.

The CDR3 loop is CASSPTYRGLSNQPQHF. CDR3 bases: TGTGCCAGCAGCCCAACATACAGGGGATTGAGCAATCAGCCCCAGCATTTT. The chain combines TRBV27 with TRBJ1-5; 7 nucleotides agree with TRBD1. In germline, CDR1 is MNHEY, CDR2 SMNVEV (reference sequence). The CDR3 runs 17 residues. Losses at the gene ends were 6 bases for V and 1 base for J; bases not matched to a gene: 12.

This clone was recorded once. This sequence joins TRBV2 and TRBJ2-4; D is unresolved. Trimming took off 1 base at V and 15 bases at J, with 13 bases between the two ends. The CDR3 is made up of 12 amino acids. In germline, CDR1 is SNHLY, CDR2 FYNNEI. CDR3 in amino acids: CASSEDTRHGYF. The CDR3 DNA is TGTGCCAGCAGTGAAGATACGCGGCATGGGTACTTC.

J is TRBJ2-7 and V is TRBV6-5, with D perhaps matching TRBD2 (7 bases). The germline V and J ends were trimmed by 2 bases and 3 bases, with 11 bases remaining between them. CDR1 and CDR2 (germline): MNHEY, SVGAGI. This CDR3 has 14 amino acids. In nucleotides, the CDR3 is TGTGCCAGCAGTTACGGAGGGGGGGGCTACGAGCAGTACTTC. This sequence encodes CASSYGGGGYEQYF.

The chain links TRBV27 to TRBJ1-2, with 7 bases identical to TRBD1. V lost 6 bases to trimming and J lost 7 bases; unmatched junction nucleotides: 8. The CDR3 is 13 amino acids. Per germline, CDR1 MNHEY and CDR2 SMNVEV (reference sequence). In DNA form, the CDR3 reads TGTGCCAGCAGGACAGGGCCCCTCGGTGGCTACACCTTC. Residues: CASRTGPLGGYTF.

This chain joins TRBV9 and TRBJ1-3; tentatively, D is TRBD1 (5 bases). Per germline, CDR1 SGDLS and CDR2 YYNGEE. Trimming shortened V by 4 bases and J by 3 bases, and 14 bases separated the two germline ends. The CDR3 is made up of 15 amino acids. CDR3 loop: CASSSQGIGGNTIYF. CDR3 in DNA: TGTGCCAGCAGCTCCCAGGGTATAGGTGGAAACACCATATATTTT.

The chain couples TRBV6-5 to TRBJ2-3; 7 bases are shared with TRBD1. Germline lookup yields CDR1 MNHEY and CDR2 SVGAGI. The J segment lost 2 bases and the V segment lost 8 bases, leaving 10 bases of the junction unmatched. This CDR3 has 15 amino acids. Here the CDR3 reads CASQLMTGLTDTQYF. CDR3 in DNA: TGTGCCAGCCAGCTAATGACAGGGCTCACAGATACGCAGTATTTT.

The chain employs TRBV5-6 and TRBJ2-7; 8 bases match TRBD2. Germline CDR1 and CDR2: SGHDT and YYEEEE. J gave up 6 bases and V 4 bases, and 6 bases lay outside the gene matches. This CDR3 region has 13 residues. The CDR3 DNA reads as TGTGCCAGCAGCCTAGCCGGGACTAGCGAGCAGTACTTC. Translation: CASSLAGTSEQYF.

This clone has just one count. The CDR3 loop reads CASSESGFVNQPQHF. DNA for the CDR3: TGCGCCAGCAGTGAATCAGGTTTTGTCAATCAGCCCCAGCATTTT. The chain carries TRBV10-2 and TRBJ1-5; D uncertain. Trimming removed 3 bases from V and 3 bases from J, with 12 bases in between. This CDR3 region has 15 residues. Germline V gene sequence: CDR1 WSHSY, CDR2 SAAADI.

The rearrangement joins TRBV7-9 to TRBJ1-1; TRBD1 aligns across 7 bases. CDR1 and CDR2 (germline): SEHNR, FQNEAQ (reference sequence). Trimming at V came to 10 bases and at J to 5 bases, leaving 16 bases not matched to a gene. The CDR3 contains 15 residues. CDR3 sequence (DNA): TGTGCCACCCAGGGGCCTCAGGGGGGTTCGACTGAAGCTTTCTTT. The encoded protein is CATQGPQGGSTEAFF. Together with reference TRBV7-9 and TRBJ1-1, the CDR3 gives the full variable domain: DTGVSQNPRHKITKRGQNVTFRCDPISEHNRLYWYRQTLGQGPEFLTYFQNEAQLEKSRLLSDRFSAERPKGSFSTLEIQRTEQGDSAMYLCATQGPQGGSTEAFFGQGTRLTVV.

The chain links TRBV9 to TRBJ2-5; TRBD2 matches at 11 bases. V shed 3 bases, J shed 5 bases, and the junction held 6 bases outside the gene matches. CDR1 SGDLS and CDR2 YYNGEE come from the germline V gene. The CDR3 consists of 15 residues. The CDR3 nucleotides read TGTGCCAGCAGCGCAACTAGCGGGGGAAGGGAGACCCAGTACTTC. Its translation is CASSATSGGRETQYF. Looking up the rest from reference TRBV9 and TRBJ2-5 gives the full variable domain: DSGVTQTPKHLITATGQRVTLRCSPRSGDLSVYWYQQSLDQGLQFLIQYYNGEERAKGNILERFSAQQFPDLHSELNLSSLELGDSALYFCASSATSGGRETQYFGPGTRLLVL.